These T cell receptor beta chains were read from a single sample in a study of T cells in Graves' hyperthyroidism and ophthalmopathy. TCRdb fed the multiplex PCR reads into MiXCR, producing one record per CDR3 protein. This table has 500,000 to 550,000 distinct CDR3 sequences, more than 20% appearing once. The sequenced sample consisted of blood. Receptors originate from a man between 18 and 29 years old with Graves' hyperthyroidism. The CDR3 runs from the conserved cysteine through the conserved F or W.

V	J	CDR3
TRBV11-3	TRBJ1-1	CASSLTGLKGDTEAFF
TRBV19	TRBJ1-1	CASSIGKNTEAFF
TRBV20-1	TRBJ2-7	CSARPRDRGPYEQYF
TRBV28	TRBJ1-2	CASSLGRGGSYGYTF
TRBV7-8	TRBJ1-1	CASRLRPMNTEAFF
TRBV6-1	TRBJ1-1	CASNRGVGTEAFF
TRBV20-1	TRBJ1-5	CSAREQPQHF
TRBV15	TRBJ1-5	CATSRGRQPQHF
TRBV5-1	TRBJ2-7	CASSSSGTGAYEQYF
TRBV20-1	TRBJ2-6	CSVTGNSGANVLTF
TRBV6-1	TRBJ1-1	CASSPLANTEAFF
TRBV12-3/TRBV12-4	TRBJ2-5	CASNPPAGTSLETQYF
TRBV12-3/TRBV12-4	TRBJ1-3	CASTRDRGLGNTIYF
TRBV11-2	TRBJ2-7	CASSFNGASGNEQYF
TRBV6-1	TRBJ1-5	CASSEKPPDRAHQPQHF
TRBV7-2	TRBJ2-5	CASSLTSDTETQYF
TRBV25-1	TRBJ1-1	CASSPLLGGPAEASF
TRBV11-2	TRBJ2-5	CASSLLGAGETQYF
TRBV20-1	TRBJ2-5	CSAREAKEPQYF
TRBV10-3	TRBJ1-3	CAITQTLASGNTIYF
TRBV12-3/TRBV12-4	TRBJ2-4	CASSLTGSQNIQYF
TRBV20-1	TRBJ1-2	CSARDRDLTGYTF
TRBV28	TRBJ1-2	CASRYLASAHYGYTF
TRBV10-3	TRBJ1-5	CATKCGVRGSNQPQHF
TRBV10-3	TRBJ2-7	CAISPGPHKSPYEQYF
TRBV12-3/TRBV12-4	TRBJ2-7	CASSFLAGGLYEQYF
TRBV20-1	TRBJ1-1	CSATRQGPLNTEAFF
TRBV7-2	TRBJ2-2	CASSLVGSSTGELFF
TRBV12-3/TRBV12-4	TRBJ2-7	CASSFGGRKEQYF
TRBV27	TRBJ1-2	CASQTVFGDYYGYTF
TRBV2	TRBJ1-1	CASSEALLDEAFF
TRBV7-8	TRBJ1-1	CASSLGRAGNTEAFF
TRBV6-5	TRBJ1-2	CASSYSFGDYGYTF
TRBV20-1	TRBJ2-5	CSATEGQGDQETQYF
TRBV9	TRBJ1-1	CASSVDDGEGKTEAFF
TRBV7-3	TRBJ2-2	CASAQGTGELFF
TRBV20-1	TRBJ2-5	CSATGSMLRVYQETQYF
TRBV7-6	TRBJ1-3	CASSLEAGTAGNTIYF
TRBV6-5	TRBJ2-2	CASKLSRGYTGELFF
TRBV2	TRBJ1-2	CASSSDGFGGYTF
TRBV6-1	TRBJ1-2	CASSEMGDSIYGYTF
TRBV6-1	TRBJ2-5	CASSPGGQEETQYF
TRBV6-2/TRBV6-3	TRBJ2-7	CASSYSGTGVGYEQYF
TRBV20-1	TRBJ1-2	CSARLTGIYGYTF
TRBV30	TRBJ1-2	CAWSGTGGDYGYTF
TRBV6-1	TRBJ2-7	CASSEQQYEQYF
TRBV14	TRBJ2-2	CASSQDGGSNTGELFF
TRBV15	TRBJ2-7	CATSRDRRSRDREQYF
TRBV28	TRBJ2-7	CASSLGGPDGEQYF
TRBV3-1	TRBJ1-2	CASSQVWGPANYGYTF
TRBV6-1	TRBJ2-7	CASSSGLAGGQTYEQYF
TRBV28	TRBJ1-5	CASSSLAGTGGFQPQHF